This entry lists 24 T cell receptor beta chains sequenced from one sample in a study of CD8+CD57+ T cells in acquired aplastic anemia. Genomic DNA was employed as the template in profiling TCR beta VDJ and CDR3. TCRdb recomputed calls from the reads with MiXCR, one row per CDR3 protein. Seen here are about 270,000 distinct CDR3 sequences, around 60% observed once, and the top ten hold 6.5% to 10%. Source material: sorted CD4+, CD8+, or CD8+CD57+ T cells (not recorded which) from PBMCs. The receptors shown here come from a human donor with severe aplastic anemia or a healthy control (not recorded which).

V gene TRBV7-2 combines with J gene TRBJ1-2, with unresolved D. CDR3 length equals 14 residues. With 1 base removed from V and 6 bases from J, the gap between germline ends came to 12 bases. Germline CDR1 is SGHTA and CDR2 is FQGNSA. The CDR3 nucleotides are TGTGCCAGCAGCTTAGATAGAGGGTCAGATGGCTACACCTTC. Its protein product is CASSLDRGSDGYTF.

This clonotype was counted a few times. The chain employs TRBV10-3 and TRBJ2-7, with TRBD1 matching 7 bases. Losses at the gene ends were 5 bases for V and 3 bases for J; bases not matched to a gene: 4. This CDR3 has 13 amino acids. CDR1 and CDR2 from the germline V gene are ENHRY and SYGVKD. CDR3 in DNA: TGTGCCATCAGTACAGGGGACGACTACGAGCAGTACTTC. Translated: CAISTGDDYEQYF.

V gene TRBV7-2 combines with J gene TRBJ2-6; no clear D gene. CDR3 length: 14 amino acids. The germline CDR1 and CDR2 sequences are SGHTA and FQGNSA. Trimming took off 3 bases at V and 4 bases at J, with 7 bases between the two ends. CDR3 nucleotide sequence: TGTGCCAGCAGCTTCGGCCAGGGGGCCAACGTCCTGACTTTC. Translation: CASSFGQGANVLTF.

This clonotype was seen many times. The chain uses TRBV6-2 or TRBV6-3 and TRBJ2-7; tentative D call: TRBD2 (7 bases). The CDR3 extends over 18 amino acids. The ends were cut back, 4 bases at V and 3 bases at J, with 25 bases in the middle. CDR1 MNHEY and CDR2 SVGEGT come from the germline V gene. In DNA, the CDR3 is TGTGCCAGCAGTTCACGGGGGGCAGGGGAGCTTCGACGCTACGAGCAGTACTTC. Translating gives CASSSRGAGELRRYEQYF.

The chain links TRBV20-1 to TRBJ1-2; no reliable D call. Germline CDR1 and CDR2: DFQATT and SNEGSKA (reference sequence). The V end was cut by 0 bases, the J end by 7 bases, with 12 bases between. CDR3 length: 13 amino acids. The CDR3 nucleotides are TGCAGTGCTAGAGATAGCAGTACGGGTGGCTACACCTTC. Protein sequence: CSARDSSTGGYTF.

Points on this clonotype: A read error is possible here, since a much larger clone lies one base away. The V gene is TRBV20-1, the J gene TRBJ1-1, with 8 bases matching TRBD1. Germline lookup yields CDR1 DFQATT and CDR2 SNEGSKA (reference sequence). The length of the CDR3 is 15 residues. With 5 bases clipped from V and 4 bases from J, the junction kept 12 bases outside the gene matches. Written as DNA, the CDR3 is TGCAGTGCTTTGGCCCCGGACAGGGAGAGCACTGAAGCTTTCTTT. Translating it yields CSALAPDRESTEAFF.

The chain joins TRBV2 to TRBJ2-5; D not resolved. CDR3 length: 12 residues. Deletions cut 4 bases from V and 2 bases from J, with 5 bases between. The V gene's germline CDR1 is SNHLY and CDR2 FYNNEI. The CDR3 bases are TGTGCCAGCAGTGCCTTACAAGAGACCCAGTACTTC. Residues: CASSALQETQYF.

V and J are TRBV7-9 and TRBJ2-2; the match to TRBD1 covers 8 bases. Trimming took 6 bases from V and 1 from J; bases not matched to a gene: 4. The CDR3 has 15 amino acids. CDR1 is SEHNR and CDR2 is FQNEAQ in the germline V gene (reference sequence). This CDR3 reads CASSHGQGNTGELFF. CDR3 nucleotide sequence: TGTGCCAGCAGTCATGGACAGGGGAACACCGGGGAGCTGTTTTTT.

At least ten counts were recorded for this clonotype. The genes are TRBV11-2 and TRBJ2-5; tentative D call: TRBD2 (7 bases). Germline V gives CDR1 SGHAT, CDR2 FQNNGV. The CDR3 sequence is 16 residues long. V dropped 4 bases and J dropped 5 bases, with 20 bases sitting between them. The CDR3 DNA sequence: TGTGCCAGCAGCTCAAAGGGCCGGACTAGGGGGGAGACCCAGTACTTC. This gives the protein CASSSKGRTRGETQYF.

Many counts were recorded for this clonotype. This chain uses TRBV19 with TRBJ2-5; 11 nucleotides match TRBD1. V was clipped by 6 bases and J by 5 bases; unmatched bases: 5. Germline CDR1 reads LNHDA; CDR2 reads SQIVND (reference sequence). CDR3 length: 14 residues. CDR3: CASSRGTGGETQYF. The CDR3 DNA reads as TGTGCCAGTAGCCGAGGGACAGGGGGTGAGACCCAGTACTTC.

The V gene is TRBV19, the J gene TRBJ2-2; D gene uncertain. Trimming took 3 bases from V and 5 from J, leaving 10 bases between them. CDR3 length equals 14 residues. Germline CDR1 is LNHDA and CDR2 is SQIVND (reference sequence). Here the CDR3 reads CASSMVLATGELFF. CDR3 in DNA: TGTGCCAGTAGTATGGTACTGGCAACCGGGGAGCTGTTTTTT.

The V and J genes are TRBV7-2 and TRBJ2-7, with a possible D match to TRBD2 (6 bases). With 3 bases removed from V and 0 bases from J, the gap between germline ends came to 12 bases. The CDR3 is made up of 15 amino acids. Germline V gene lookup returns CDR1 SGHTA and CDR2 FQGNSA. The CDR3 region has the DNA TGTGCCAGCAGCTTCGGGACTCTCGTCTCCTACGAGCAGTACTTC. This sequence encodes CASSFGTLVSYEQYF.

This clonotype has more than one count but fewer than ten. A much larger clone sits a single nucleotide away, making a read error possible. The chain has TRBV12-3 or TRBV12-4 and TRBJ1-2; D might be TRBD1 (5 bases). This CDR3 comprises 16 residues. The CDR3 DNA reads as TGTGCCGGCAGTTTAACGGGGGGGATATCTAACTATGGCTACACCTTC. Translation gives CAGSLTGGISNYGYTF.

Turning to this clonotype: Being one base from a much bigger clone, this may be a read error. The rearrangement joins TRBV7-9 to TRBJ1-4, with D possibly being TRBD1 (5 bases). Germline assignment: CDR1 SEHNR and CDR2 FQNEAQ (reference sequence). This CDR3 region has 14 residues. The CDR3 DNA reads as TGTGCCAGCAGCTTACAGGGAGGGGATGAAAAACTGTCTTTT. Encoded protein: CASSLQGGDEKLSF.

This clonotype was found once. The CDR3 coding sequence is TGCAGTGCTAGTTATCGGGGGGCCGGTAATGAAAAACTGTTTTTT. Its translation is CSASYRGAGNEKLFF. The V and J genes are TRBV20-1 and TRBJ1-4, with D possibly matching TRBD1 (6 bases). Germline assignment: CDR1 DFQATT and CDR2 SNEGSKA (reference sequence). The V end lost 3 bases, the J end lost 4 bases, and 15 bases lay between the germline ends. The CDR3 runs to 15 residues.

This clonotype occurred many times. The chain recombines TRBV24-1 with TRBJ2-7; D uncertain. The CDR3 length is 12 residues. Germline values: CDR1 KGHDR, CDR2 SFDVKD. Trimming removed 6 bases at V and 0 bases at J, with 5 bases between. The CDR3 bases are TGTGCCACCAGTACACACTCCTACGAGCAGTACTTC. Encoded protein: CATSTHSYEQYF.

This clonotype appeared many times. V is TRBV12-5 and J is TRBJ2-1, with D uncertain. V shed 0 bases and J shed 0 bases, with 9 bases lying between them. The length of the CDR3 is 16 residues. Germline-derived CDR1 and CDR2 are LGHNT and FRNRAP. As DNA, the CDR3 is TGTGCTAGTGGTTTGGTAAGGCAGAACTCCTACAATGAGCAGTTCTTC. Protein sequence: CASGLVRQNSYNEQFF.

J is TRBJ2-3 and V is TRBV30; D may be TRBD2 (6 bases). The CDR3 extends over 16 amino acids. V was pared by 5 bases and J by 1 base, with 19 bases between. The germline CDR1 and CDR2 sequences are GTSNPN and SVGIG (reference sequence). The CDR3 DNA follows: TGTGCCTGGGCTACGGAGGGATGGGTGGGCACAGATACGCAGTATTTT. It specifies CAWATEGWVGTDTQYF. The entire variable domain, with the rest obtained from reference TRBV30 and TRBJ2-3, is as follows: SQTIHQWPATLVQPVGSPLSLECTVEGTSNPNLYWYRQAAGRGLQLLFYSVGIGQISSEVPQNLSASRPQDRQFILSSKKLLLSDSGFYLCAWATEGWVGTDTQYFGPGTRLTVL.

The chain combines TRBV7-9 with TRBJ2-4, with 10 bases that match TRBD2. V lost 5 bases to trimming and J lost 0 bases; unmatched junction nucleotides: 1. From germline, CDR1 is SEHNR and CDR2 FQNEAQ (reference sequence). This CDR3 is built from 15 residues. CDR3 nucleotides: TGTGCCAGCAGCCCTAGCGGGGGAGCCAAAAACATTCAGTACTTC. It is translated as CASSPSGGAKNIQYF.

V and J are TRBV29-1 and TRBJ2-1; weak D call: TRBD2 (6 bases). The CDR3 consists of 14 residues. With 7 bases removed from V and 7 bases from J, the gap between germline ends came to 20 bases. Germline-derived CDR1 and CDR2 are SQVTM and ANQGSEA. Here the CDR3 DNA reads TGCAGCGACGCCCGGGGGTCCTTCGGGAATGAGCAGTTCTTC. Its protein is CSDARGSFGNEQFF.

The chain has TRBV9 and TRBJ2-3; D may be TRBD1 (5 bases). Trimming pared 3 bases from V and 3 bases from J, leaving 20 bases between. Per the germline V gene, CDR1 is SGDLS and CDR2 is YYNGEE. The CDR3 runs 17 residues. The CDR3 sequence is CASSGDLLGQGTDTQYF. The CDR3 region has the DNA TGTGCCAGCAGCGGGGATCTTCTAGGACAAGGGACAGATACGCAGTATTTT.

The chain couples TRBV10-3 to TRBJ1-2; 8 bases map to TRBD1. The CDR3 consists of 14 residues. Germline assignment: CDR1 ENHRY and CDR2 SYGVKD. The V and J ends lost 2 bases and 4 bases, in that order; junction bases with no gene match: 3. CDR3 in amino acids: CAISEDRGIYGYTF. CDR3 nucleotide sequence: TGTGCCATCAGTGAGGACAGGGGAATCTATGGCTACACCTTC.

This clonotype has only a few counts. The chain has TRBV7-7 and TRBJ2-2, with D uncertain. Germline V lookup: CDR1 SSHAT, CDR2 FNYEAQ (reference sequence). The CDR3 is made up of 12 amino acids. Trimming shortened V by 4 bases and J by 4 bases, and 4 bases separated the two germline ends. CDR3 DNA: TGTGCCAGCAGCTCGATCACCGGGGAGCTGTTTTTT. Amino acids: CASSSITGELFF.

This clonotype was counted only a few times. It may be a read error: a sequence one base away is much more abundant. The J gene is TRBJ2-2, the V gene TRBV5-4; 8 positions match TRBD2. The CDR3 spans 16 residues. In germline, CDR1 is SGHNT, CDR2 YYREEE (reference sequence). This CDR3 is CASSRTAGVDTGGLFF. CDR3 nucleotide sequence: TGTGCCAGCAGCCGAACAGCGGGGGTCGACACCGGGGGGCTGTTTTTT.